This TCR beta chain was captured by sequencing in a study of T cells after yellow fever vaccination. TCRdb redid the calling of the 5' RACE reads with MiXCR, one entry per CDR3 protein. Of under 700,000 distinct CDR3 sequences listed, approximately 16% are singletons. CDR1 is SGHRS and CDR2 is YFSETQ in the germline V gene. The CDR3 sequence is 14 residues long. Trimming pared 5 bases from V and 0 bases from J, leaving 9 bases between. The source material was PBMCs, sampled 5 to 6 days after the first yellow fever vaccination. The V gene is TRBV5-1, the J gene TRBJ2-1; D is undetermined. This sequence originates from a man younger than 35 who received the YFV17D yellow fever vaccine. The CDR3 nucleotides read TGCGCCAGCAGTAGGGCTCCCTCCTACAATGAGCAGTTCTTC. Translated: CASSRAPSYNEQFF.